Listed below are T cell receptor beta chains from one sample, sequenced in a study of T cell changes during pregnancy in multiple sclerosis. Repertoires were generated with immunoSEQ multiplex PCR, while TCRdb's copy carries only in-frame clones and drops some. The data contain 35,000 to 45,000 clones, approximately 90% of them singletons. The sample was CD4+ T cells from peripheral blood mononuclear cells, taken in the first trimester of pregnancy. These receptors were obtained from a female donor in good health, enrolled as a control in a pregnancy study. Both conserved end residues are part of each CDR3. Fields, in order: CDR3 DNA, CDR3 protein, D gene, J gene, V gene, clone size. D genes are given only for firm matches. Not every row has a clone size; where given, it reads once, few, many or a size class.

CDR3nt: TGTGCCAGCAGCTTAGGAGTGAACACTGAAGCTTTCTTT
CDR3aa: CASSLGVNTEAFF
d_gene: .
j_gene: TRBJ1-1
v_gene: TRBV5-6
abundance: .

CDR3nt: TGTGCCAGCAGCTTATCAACTAGCGGGGGGATGAAGACCCAGTACTTC
CDR3aa: CASSLSTSGGMKTQYF
d_gene: TRBD2
j_gene: TRBJ2-5
v_gene: TRBV7-2
abundance: .

CDR3nt: TGTGCCAGCAGCTTAACGCTGACCTCTAGCGGGGGGTACAATGAGCAGTTCTTC
CDR3aa: CASSLTLTSSGGYNEQFF
d_gene: TRBD2
j_gene: TRBJ2-1
v_gene: TRBV7-3
abundance: .

CDR3nt: TGTGCCAGTAGTATAGCCGGGACAACAACTAATTCACCCCTCCACTTT
CDR3aa: CASSIAGTTTNSPLHF
d_gene: .
j_gene: TRBJ1-6
v_gene: TRBV19
abundance: .

CDR3nt: TGTGCCAGCAGTTACGCACGGTCGCTCGCCGGGGAGCTGTTTTTT
CDR3aa: CASSYARSLAGELFF
d_gene: .
j_gene: TRBJ2-2
v_gene: TRBV6-5
abundance: .

CDR3nt: TGTGCCAGCAGTGTCAGGGGCTACGAGCAGTACTTC
CDR3aa: CASSVRGYEQYF
d_gene: .
j_gene: TRBJ2-7
v_gene: TRBV28
abundance: .

CDR3nt: TGTGCCAGCAGCATCGGACTAGCGGGGTGGTCCCAGTACTTC
CDR3aa: CASSIGLAGWSQYF
d_gene: TRBD2
j_gene: TRBJ2-5
v_gene: TRBV7-9
abundance: .

CDR3nt: TGCGCCAGCAGCCAAGAAACAGGTTTTAGCTCCTATAATTCACCCCTCCACTTT
CDR3aa: CASSQETGFSSYNSPLHF
d_gene: .
j_gene: TRBJ1-6
v_gene: TRBV4-3
abundance: once

CDR3nt: TGTGCCAGCAGCTTAGGGCAGGGACTTATCTATAATTCACCCCTCCACTTT
CDR3aa: CASSLGQGLIYNSPLHF
d_gene: .
j_gene: TRBJ1-6
v_gene: TRBV7-2
abundance: .

CDR3nt: TGTGCCAGTAGTAACCAACCACAGGGAACTAATGAAAAACTGTTTTTT
CDR3aa: CASSNQPQGTNEKLFF
d_gene: .
j_gene: TRBJ1-4
v_gene: TRBV19
abundance: .

CDR3nt: TGTGCCAGCAGGGAACTGGGACTTGGGAAGAAGTATAGCAATCAGCCCCAGCATTTT
CDR3aa: CASRELGLGKKYSNQPQHF
d_gene: .
j_gene: TRBJ1-5
v_gene: TRBV27
abundance: once

CDR3nt: TGTGCCAGCAGCTTCGGCGGCAGTTTTATAGAGCAGTTCTTC
CDR3aa: CASSFGGSFIEQFF
d_gene: .
j_gene: TRBJ2-1
v_gene: TRBV5-8
abundance: once

CDR3nt: TGTGCCAGCAGTTGGGACAGGGAGGGTTCACCCCTCCACTTT
CDR3aa: CASSWDREGSPLHF
d_gene: TRBD1
j_gene: TRBJ1-6
v_gene: TRBV6-5
abundance: .

CDR3nt: TGTGCCAGCTCTACCGGGGGAGGGAATGAGCAGTTCTTC
CDR3aa: CASSTGGGNEQFF
d_gene: TRBD2
j_gene: TRBJ2-1
v_gene: TRBV18
abundance: .

CDR3nt: TGTGCCAGCAGTTTTGGGAGTGGGGACAGGGGTCGCGAGCAGTACTTC
CDR3aa: CASSFGSGDRGREQYF
d_gene: TRBD1
j_gene: TRBJ2-7
v_gene: TRBV6-5
abundance: once

CDR3nt: TGTGCCAGCAGCAGGACAGTTGATCAGCCCCAGCATTTT
CDR3aa: CASSRTVDQPQHF
d_gene: .
j_gene: TRBJ1-5
v_gene: TRBV11-2
abundance: .

CDR3nt: TGTGCCAGCAGCTTGGCAGTCTCCTCAAACACCGGGGAGCTGTTTTTT
CDR3aa: CASSLAVSSNTGELFF
d_gene: .
j_gene: TRBJ2-2
v_gene: TRBV5-4
abundance: .

CDR3nt: TGCGCCAGCAGCTTGGGCGGGGAGTTGGATACGCAGTATTTT
CDR3aa: CASSLGGELDTQYF
d_gene: .
j_gene: TRBJ2-3
v_gene: TRBV5-1
abundance: .

CDR3nt: TGTGCCTGGAGTCACAAGGGGGCCCGGTACACCGGGGAGCTGTTTTTT
CDR3aa: CAWSHKGARYTGELFF
d_gene: TRBD1
j_gene: TRBJ2-2
v_gene: TRBV30
abundance: .

CDR3nt: TGTGCCAGCAGCTTTTTTCAGGGTGTGAACACTGAAGCTTTCTTT
CDR3aa: CASSFFQGVNTEAFF
d_gene: .
j_gene: TRBJ1-1
v_gene: TRBV7-9
abundance: .

CDR3nt: TGTGCTAGTGGCCCCCCGGGGTTGCACACCATATATTTT
CDR3aa: CASGPPGLHTIYF
d_gene: .
j_gene: TRBJ1-3
v_gene: TRBV12-5
abundance: .

CDR3nt: TGTGCCAGCAGCTTAGCCTCAGGACTAGTCACAGATACGCAGTATTTT
CDR3aa: CASSLASGLVTDTQYF
d_gene: TRBD2
j_gene: TRBJ2-3
v_gene: TRBV7-2
abundance: .

CDR3nt: TGTGCCAGCAGCTTATTCGTTCGGGCAGGGAGGGAGCAGTTCTTC
CDR3aa: CASSLFVRAGREQFF
d_gene: .
j_gene: TRBJ2-1
v_gene: TRBV7-3
abundance: .

CDR3nt: TGTGCCAGCAGTTTACCTTCAGGGGCTGCTAACTATGGCTACACCTTC
CDR3aa: CASSLPSGAANYGYTF
d_gene: .
j_gene: TRBJ1-2
v_gene: TRBV28
abundance: .

CDR3nt: TGTGCCAGCAGCTTGGGCGGGGGTTCCTATAATTCACCCCTCCACTTT
CDR3aa: CASSLGGGSYNSPLHF
d_gene: .
j_gene: TRBJ1-6
v_gene: TRBV5-6
abundance: few

CDR3nt: TGTGCCAGCAGCTTATCCTTAGCGGGGGTCTACAATGAGCAGTTCTTC
CDR3aa: CASSLSLAGVYNEQFF
d_gene: TRBD2
j_gene: TRBJ2-1
v_gene: TRBV7-8
abundance: .

CDR3nt: TGTGCCAGCAGCTCCCCGGGGGGAGGTATGAACACTGAAGCTTTCTTT
CDR3aa: CASSSPGGGMNTEAFF
d_gene: .
j_gene: TRBJ1-1
v_gene: TRBV5-4
abundance: few

CDR3nt: TGCGCCAGCAGTGAGGGGGGGTTTGGCTACACCTTC
CDR3aa: CASSEGGFGYTF
d_gene: .
j_gene: TRBJ1-2
v_gene: TRBV10-2
abundance: .

CDR3nt: TGTGCCAGCAGCTTTGGACAGTACGAAAAACTGTTTTTT
CDR3aa: CASSFGQYEKLFF
d_gene: .
j_gene: TRBJ1-4
v_gene: TRBV11-1
abundance: once

CDR3nt: TGTGCCAGCAGCTTACAGGGGAATGGCTACACCTTC
CDR3aa: CASSLQGNGYTF
d_gene: TRBD1
j_gene: TRBJ1-2
v_gene: TRBV5-6
abundance: .

CDR3nt: TGTGCCAGCAGCTTAGGGTCTAGCGGCACCGGGGAGCTGTTTTTT
CDR3aa: CASSLGSSGTGELFF
d_gene: TRBD2
j_gene: TRBJ2-2
v_gene: TRBV7-9
abundance: .

CDR3nt: TGCGCCAGCAGCCCGGGACAGGGGGTCAACTATGGCTACACCTTC
CDR3aa: CASSPGQGVNYGYTF
d_gene: TRBD1
j_gene: TRBJ1-2
v_gene: TRBV4-3
abundance: .

CDR3nt: TGTGCCAGTAGTATCGACAGCTACTACACCTTC
CDR3aa: CASSIDSYYTF
d_gene: .
j_gene: TRBJ1-2
v_gene: TRBV19
abundance: .

CDR3nt: TGTGCCAGCAGCTCCGGGGGGGCCCGGAGCTGGGGGTACAATGAGCAGTTCTTC
CDR3aa: CASSSGGARSWGYNEQFF
d_gene: TRBD2
j_gene: TRBJ2-1
v_gene: TRBV7-9
abundance: .

CDR3nt: TGTGCCAGCAGTAAAATGCACGGGGGGACCTACAATGAGCAGTTCTTC
CDR3aa: CASSKMHGGTYNEQFF
d_gene: TRBD2
j_gene: TRBJ2-1
v_gene: TRBV11-2
abundance: .

CDR3nt: TGTGCCAGCAGCTTCCCTAGCGGGGGGGCAGATACGCAGTATTTT
CDR3aa: CASSFPSGGADTQYF
d_gene: TRBD2
j_gene: TRBJ2-3
v_gene: TRBV5-8
abundance: .

CDR3nt: TGTGCCACCCAGGGAAGCAATCAGCCCCAGCATTTT
CDR3aa: CATQGSNQPQHF
d_gene: .
j_gene: TRBJ1-5
v_gene: TRBV7-9
abundance: .

CDR3nt: TGTGCCAGCAGCGCTCAGGGACAGACTGAAGCTTTCTTT
CDR3aa: CASSAQGQTEAFF
d_gene: TRBD1
j_gene: TRBJ1-1
v_gene: TRBV7-3
abundance: .

CDR3nt: TGTGCCAGTAAAAACTCGGGGGGTCCATACAATGAGCAGTTCTTC
CDR3aa: CASKNSGGPYNEQFF
d_gene: TRBD2
j_gene: TRBJ2-1
v_gene: TRBV19
abundance: .

CDR3nt: TGTGCCAGTAGTATGGAGGGACGGGCGGAGACCCAGTACTTC
CDR3aa: CASSMEGRAETQYF
d_gene: .
j_gene: TRBJ2-5
v_gene: TRBV19
abundance: .

CDR3nt: TGCAGCGTCCCCATGACAGGGGCCGGCTATGGCTACACCTTC
CDR3aa: CSVPMTGAGYGYTF
d_gene: TRBD1
j_gene: TRBJ1-2
v_gene: TRBV29-1
abundance: .

CDR3nt: TGCAGCTCAACGGGACTAGGGAATGAGCAGTTCTTC
CDR3aa: CSSTGLGNEQFF
d_gene: TRBD2
j_gene: TRBJ2-1
v_gene: TRBV29-1
abundance: .

CDR3nt: TGTGCCAGCAGCTCGGGACAGCGATACACCGGGGAGCTGTTTTTT
CDR3aa: CASSSGQRYTGELFF
d_gene: TRBD1
j_gene: TRBJ2-2
v_gene: TRBV7-9
abundance: few

CDR3nt: TGCGCCAGCAGCCAAGGGCGAGGAAATGAAAAACTGTTTTTT
CDR3aa: CASSQGRGNEKLFF
d_gene: .
j_gene: TRBJ1-4
v_gene: TRBV4-3
abundance: .

CDR3nt: TGTGCCAGCAGCAAAGACAGGGATCAGCCCCAGCATTTT
CDR3aa: CASSKDRDQPQHF
d_gene: TRBD1
j_gene: TRBJ1-5
v_gene: TRBV5-5
abundance: .

CDR3nt: TGTGCCAGCGAAAGGGGAGGGGGCTACGAGCAGTACTTC
CDR3aa: CASERGGGYEQYF
d_gene: .
j_gene: TRBJ2-7
v_gene: TRBV6-1
abundance: .

CDR3nt: TGTGCCAGCAGCTCGCCGGGACAGAGTTCCTACGAGCAGTACTTC
CDR3aa: CASSSPGQSSYEQYF
d_gene: TRBD1
j_gene: TRBJ2-7
v_gene: TRBV7-9
abundance: .